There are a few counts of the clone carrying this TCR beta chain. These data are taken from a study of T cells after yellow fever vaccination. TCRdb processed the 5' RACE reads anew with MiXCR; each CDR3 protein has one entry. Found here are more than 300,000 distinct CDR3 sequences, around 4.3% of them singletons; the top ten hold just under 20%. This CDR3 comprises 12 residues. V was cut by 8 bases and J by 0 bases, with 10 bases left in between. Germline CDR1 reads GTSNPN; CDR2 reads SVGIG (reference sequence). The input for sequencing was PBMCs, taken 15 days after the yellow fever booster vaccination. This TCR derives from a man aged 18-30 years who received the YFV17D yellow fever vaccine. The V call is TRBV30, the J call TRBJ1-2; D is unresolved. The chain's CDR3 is CARDVSNYGYTF. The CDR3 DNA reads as TGTGCCCGCGATGTATCTAACTATGGCTACACCTTC.